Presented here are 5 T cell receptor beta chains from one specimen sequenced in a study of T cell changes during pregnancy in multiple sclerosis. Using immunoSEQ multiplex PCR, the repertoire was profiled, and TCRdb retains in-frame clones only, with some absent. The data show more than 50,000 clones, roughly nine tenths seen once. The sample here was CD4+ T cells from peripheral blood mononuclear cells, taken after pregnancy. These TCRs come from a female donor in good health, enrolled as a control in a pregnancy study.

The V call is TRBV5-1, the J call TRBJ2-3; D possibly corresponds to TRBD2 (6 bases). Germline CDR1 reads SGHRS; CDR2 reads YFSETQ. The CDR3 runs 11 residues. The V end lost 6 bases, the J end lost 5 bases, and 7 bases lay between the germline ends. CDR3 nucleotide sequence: TGCGCCAGCAAGGAGGGAGATACGCAGTATTTT. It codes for CASKEGDTQYF.

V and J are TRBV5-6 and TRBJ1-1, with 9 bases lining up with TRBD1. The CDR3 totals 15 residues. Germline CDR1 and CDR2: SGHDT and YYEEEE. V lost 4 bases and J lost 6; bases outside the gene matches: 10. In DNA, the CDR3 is TGTGCCAGCAGCGGGCGGACAGGGGCTGTGGCTGAAGCTTTCTTT. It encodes CASSGRTGAVAEAFF.

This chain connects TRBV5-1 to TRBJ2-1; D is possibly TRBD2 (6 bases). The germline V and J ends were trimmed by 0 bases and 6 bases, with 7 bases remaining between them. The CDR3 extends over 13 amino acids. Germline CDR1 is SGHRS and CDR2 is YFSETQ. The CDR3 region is CASSLAGGNEQFF. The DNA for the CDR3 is TGCGCCAGCAGCTTGGCCGGGGGCAATGAGCAGTTCTTC. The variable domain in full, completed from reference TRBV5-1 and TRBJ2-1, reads KAGVTQTPRYLIKTRGQQVTLSCSPISGHRSVSWYQQTPGQGLQFLFEYFSETQRNKGNFPGRFSGRQFSNSRSEMNVSTLELGDSALYLCASSLAGGNEQFFGPGTRLTVL.

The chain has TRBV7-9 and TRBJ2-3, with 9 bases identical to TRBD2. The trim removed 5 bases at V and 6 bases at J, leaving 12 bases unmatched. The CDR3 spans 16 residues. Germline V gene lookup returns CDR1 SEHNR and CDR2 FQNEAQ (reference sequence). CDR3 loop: CASSPTPGLAWDTQYF. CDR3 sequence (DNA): TGTGCCAGCAGCCCCACCCCGGGACTAGCTTGGGATACGCAGTATTTT. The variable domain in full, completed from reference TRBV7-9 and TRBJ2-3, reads DTGVSQNPRHKITKRGQNVTFRCDPISEHNRLYWYRQTLGQGPEFLTYFQNEAQLEKSRLLSDRFSAERPKGSFSTLEIQRTEQGDSAMYLCASSPTPGLAWDTQYFGPGTRLTVL.

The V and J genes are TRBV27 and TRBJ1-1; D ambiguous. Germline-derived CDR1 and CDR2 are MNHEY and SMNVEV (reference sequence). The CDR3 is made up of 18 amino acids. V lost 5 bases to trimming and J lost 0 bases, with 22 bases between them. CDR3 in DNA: TGTGCCAGCAGTCCCGATTCCTGGGCCAAGGATATGAACACTGAAGCTTTCTTT. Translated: CASSPDSWAKDMNTEAFF.